This T cell receptor (beta chain) was identified during a study of blood T cell repertoires in COVID-19. Study context: The United States, Italy and Spain supplied acute and convalescent COVID-19 samples. T cells, B-cell-depleted T cells, or PBMCs supplied cDNA or gDNA.

The germline V gene has CDR1 KGHDR and CDR2 SFDVKD. The CDR3 is 14 residues long. With 9 bases removed from V and 6 bases from J, the gap between germline ends came to 20 bases. Authors' methods: Reference gene primer amplification gave nucleated cell count estimates. Data came from immunoSEQ multiplex PCR; TCRdb stores just in-frame clones and leaves some out. D and trimming were read from the DNA, whereas the V and J calls and clone size are those reported in that table. Here the sample spans 20,000 to 30,000 clones, approximately 90% being singletons. This clonotype originated in a human donor in a cohort sampled during active COVID-19. The material sequenced was peripheral blood. The chain combines TRBV24-1 with TRBJ2-7; D possibly corresponds to TRBD2 (6 bases). The CDR3 protein is CATSGGVRGAEQYF. CDR3 sequence (DNA): TGTGCCACCTCCGGAGGGGTGAGAGGGGCCGAGCAGTACTTC.